The clone carrying this TCR beta chain was seen only once. Its antigen is not identified. The sample belongs to a study of shared clonotypes between healthy human individuals. Germline values: CDR1 SQVTM, CDR2 ANQGSEA. The CDR3 has 13 amino acids. The V gene lost 7 bases and the J gene lost 3 bases, with 14 bases spanning the gap. Sequencing was performed with immunoSEQ multiplex PCR; in TCRdb, only in-frame clones are kept and a portion is missing. The table has 2 million to 2.5 million clones, approximately 93% seen once. CD45RA-negative memory and CD45RA+ naive subsets were split from the CD4+ cells. The study, taken as a whole, reports: Relative to clonotypes present in all four donors, those not shared had lower generation probabilities.

This clonotype originated in a man aged 18 to 30 in good health. Some clones in this sample may be carry-over from other donors' samples. This sequence joins TRBV29-1 and TRBJ2-3, with a weak D call TRBD1 (6 bases). Material: naive CD4+ T cells from PBMCs. Subset in this sample: CD45RA+ positively selected. The CDR3 region is CSASQGSTDTQYF. CDR3 DNA sequence: TGCAGCGCCTCCCAGGGGAGTACAGATACGCAGTATTTT.